The subject of this entry is one T cell receptor beta chain. TCRdb redid the calling of the 5' RACE reads with MiXCR, one entry per CDR3 protein. The sample has under 500,000 distinct CDR3 sequences, approximately 15% seen once. The sample comes from a study of identical twins. V gave up 6 bases and J gave up 5 bases, with 15 bases separating them. Per germline, CDR1 SGHTA and CDR2 FQGNSA. The CDR3 is made up of 14 amino acids. The same specimen was also included in a second study, on yellow fever vaccine responses in identical twins.

The TCR comes from a woman aged 18-29 years in good health. The sample comprised CD4+ T cells sorted from blood. This sequence joins TRBV7-2 and TRBJ2-3; weak D call: TRBD1 (8 bases). The CDR3 coding sequence is TGTGCCAGCAGAATACAGGGGGGGGTAGATACGCAGTATTTT. It encodes CASRIQGGVDTQYF.